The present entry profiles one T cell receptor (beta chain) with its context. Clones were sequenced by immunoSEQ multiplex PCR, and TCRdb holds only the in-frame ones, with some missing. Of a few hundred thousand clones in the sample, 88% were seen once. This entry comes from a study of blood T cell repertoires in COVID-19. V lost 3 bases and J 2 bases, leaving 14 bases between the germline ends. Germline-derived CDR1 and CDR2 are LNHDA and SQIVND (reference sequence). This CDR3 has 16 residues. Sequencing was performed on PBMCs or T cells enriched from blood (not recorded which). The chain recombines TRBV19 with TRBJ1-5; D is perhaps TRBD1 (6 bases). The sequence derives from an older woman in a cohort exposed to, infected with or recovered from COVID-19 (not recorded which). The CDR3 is CASSMGGLVGNQPQHF. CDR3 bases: TGTGCCAGTAGTATGGGGGGGCTGGTCGGCAATCAGCCCCAGCATTTT.